These 26 T cell receptor beta chains were all obtained from the same sample, sequenced in a study of shared clonotypes between healthy human individuals. Libraries were prepared by immunoSEQ multiplex PCR; TCRdb keeps only in-frame clonotypes and omits some of them. Counted here are hundreds of thousands of clones, approximately 96% occurring once; the ten biggest clones make up approximately 0.12%. CD8 cells classed as naive were CD45RO-negative and positively selected for CCR7, excluding terminally differentiated effector memory CD45RA+ cells. The sample consisted of naive CD8+ T cells sorted from blood. The receptors shown here come from a woman in her twenties or thirties in good health.

The V and J genes are TRBV14 and TRBJ1-6; a weak D match, TRBD1 (6 bases). The CDR3 runs 14 residues. V was trimmed by 4 bases and J by 10 bases, leaving 14 bases between them. Germline loops: CDR1 SGHDN, CDR2 FVKESK. CDR3 coding DNA: TGTGCCAGCAGCCTCTACAGGGATGGATCACCCCTCCACTTT. Residues: CASSLYRDGSPLHF.

The chain couples TRBV6-5 to TRBJ1-4; possibly TRBD1 for D (6 bases). Trimming removed 5 bases at V and 5 bases at J, with 12 bases between. The CDR3 is 14 amino acids. CDR1 is MNHEY and CDR2 is SVGAGI in the germline V gene. The CDR3 is CASSNQGLNEKLFF. CDR3 nucleotides: TGTGCCAGCAGTAATCAGGGGCTGAATGAAAAACTGTTTTTT.

The chain joins TRBV10-2 to TRBJ2-7; D might be TRBD1 (5 bases). Germline V gives CDR1 WSHSY, CDR2 SAAADI. CDR3 length equals 15 residues. Trimming shortened V by 3 bases and J by 2 bases, and 14 bases separated the two germline ends. The CDR3 here is CASSDPAGITYEQYF. The CDR3 DNA is TGCGCCAGCAGTGATCCGGCAGGGATCACCTACGAGCAGTACTTC.

The chain links TRBV10-1 to TRBJ2-7, with a possible D match to TRBD1 (6 bases). The CDR3 has 14 amino acids. V lost 3 bases and J lost 6, with 15 bases in between. The V gene's germline CDR1 is WNHNN and CDR2 SYGVQD (reference sequence). CDR3 amino acids: CASSDRGTLGEQYF. The CDR3 DNA reads TGCGCCAGCAGTGACAGGGGAACTTTGGGCGAGCAGTACTTC.

This rearrangement joins TRBV10-1 to TRBJ1-1, with 8 bases lining up with TRBD1. Germline V CDR1 and CDR2: WNHNN, SYGVQD (reference sequence). The CDR3 covers 13 residues. The V gene end was trimmed by 6 bases and the J gene end by 5 bases; junction bases not matched to a gene: 5. This CDR3 reads CASSLDRVTEAFF. The DNA of the CDR3 is TGCGCCAGCAGCCTGGACAGGGTGACTGAAGCTTTCTTT.

As DNA, the CDR3 is TGTGCCAGCAGCTTCTCAGGGGGGCAGACAAATGAGCAGTTCTTC. This translates into CASSFSGGQTNEQFF. The rearrangement joins TRBV7-3 to TRBJ2-1; possibly TRBD1 for D (7 bases). In germline, CDR1 is SGHTA, CDR2 FQGTGA. Trimming pared 3 bases from V and 7 bases from J, leaving 16 bases between. There are 15 residues in the CDR3. The full variable domain, rest sourced from reference TRBV7-3 and TRBJ2-1, is GAGVSQTPSNKVTEKGKYVELRCDPISGHTALYWYRQSLGQGPEFLIYFQGTGAADDSGLPNDRFFAVRPEGSVSTLKIQRTERGDSAVYLCASSFSGGQTNEQFFGPGTRLTVL.

The rearrangement links TRBV19 to TRBJ1-5; D may be TRBD1 (5 bases). CDR3 size: 16 residues. The ends were cut back, 0 bases at V and 2 bases at J, with 11 bases in the middle. Germline CDR1 reads LNHDA; CDR2 reads SQIVND (reference sequence). The CDR3 DNA reads TGTGCCAGTAGTATAGATGGGGGGGAGGGCAATCAGCCCCAGCATTTT. It yields the protein CASSIDGGEGNQPQHF.

V gene TRBV6-5 combines with J gene TRBJ1-1, with no clear D. Germline V gene data show CDR1 as MNHEY and CDR2 as SVGAGI. The CDR3 is 13 amino acids. Trimming took 7 bases from V and 1 from J, leaving 10 bases between them. Here the CDR3 reads CASTTTGNTEAFF. CDR3 coding DNA: TGTGCCAGCACTACAACCGGGAACACTGAAGCTTTCTTT.

The rearrangement uses TRBV27 and TRBJ2-7, with a tentative D call TRBD2 (6 bases). The CDR3 extends over 13 amino acids. Germline V gene lookup returns CDR1 MNHEY and CDR2 SMNVEV (reference sequence). Trimming pared 4 bases from V and 2 bases from J, leaving 9 bases between. This CDR3 reads CASSYGGAYEQYF. The DNA for the CDR3 is TGTGCCAGCAGTTACGGGGGAGCCTACGAGCAGTACTTC.

This clone appeared a few times. The chain links TRBV6-5 to TRBJ1-2; TRBD1 aligns across 8 bases. Trimming removed 2 bases from V and 2 bases from J; junction bases left unmatched: 4. CDR1 is MNHEY, CDR2 SVGAGI, per germline. This CDR3 has 15 residues. The DNA of the CDR3 is TGTGCCAGCAGTTACGGGCACAGGGGGAACTATGGCTACACCTTC. Translating it yields CASSYGHRGNYGYTF.

This chain joins TRBV2 and TRBJ2-7, with 9 bases fitting TRBD1. The V segment lost 6 bases and the J segment 7 bases; nucleotides outside the gene matches: 16. The length of the CDR3 is 16 residues. Looked up from germline, CDR1 is SNHLY and CDR2 is FYNNEI. CDR3 in DNA: TGTGCCAGCAGAGTAAACCGGGACAGGGAAATGGGTGAGCAGTACTTC. This gives the protein CASRVNRDREMGEQYF.

The chain employs TRBV28 and TRBJ1-1; weak D call: TRBD1 (6 bases). There are 13 residues in the CDR3. The germline V gene encodes CDR1 MDHEN and CDR2 SYDVKM. Deletions cut 6 bases from V and 10 bases from J, with 18 bases between. CDR3 loop: CASRKGTSVTAFF. DNA for the CDR3: TGTGCCAGCAGGAAAGGGACATCGGTAACAGCTTTCTTT. The complete variable domain, with remaining parts taken from reference TRBV28 and TRBJ1-1, reads DVKVTQSSRYLVKRTGEKVFLECVQDMDHENMFWYRQDPGLGLRLIYFSYDVKMKEKGDIPEGYSVSREKKERFSLILESASTNQTSMYLCASRKGTSVTAFFGQGTRLTVV.

This chain connects TRBV28 to TRBJ1-5; 9 bases fit TRBD1. The germline V gene encodes CDR1 MDHEN and CDR2 SYDVKM. The length of the CDR3 is 14 residues. With V trimmed by 5 bases and J by 4 bases, 3 bases remained unmatched. CDR3 residues: CASSATGGNQPQHF. DNA for the CDR3: TGTGCCAGCAGTGCGACAGGGGGAAATCAGCCCCAGCATTTT. The full variable domain, its missing parts supplied by reference TRBV28 and TRBJ1-5, is DVKVTQSSRYLVKRTGEKVFLECVQDMDHENMFWYRQDPGLGLRLIYFSYDVKMKEKGDIPEGYSVSREKKERFSLILESASTNQTSMYLCASSATGGNQPQHFGDGTRLSIL.

The chain has TRBV4-1 and TRBJ2-3; D perhaps matches TRBD2 (5 bases). Germline CDR1 and CDR2: MGHRA and YSYEKL. V lost 0 bases and J 8 bases, leaving 21 bases between the germline ends. CDR3 length equals 17 residues. DNA of the CDR3: TGCGCCAGCAGCCAAGAGGTTAGCTTAGCGAGTTACTTTACGCAGTATTTT. Its protein product is CASSQEVSLASYFTQYF.

The chain uses TRBV2 and TRBJ1-1; 7 bases fit TRBD1. With V trimmed by 5 bases and J by 0 bases, 6 bases remained unmatched. The CDR3 consists of 15 residues. Germline CDR1 reads SNHLY; CDR2 reads FYNNEI. The CDR3 sequence is CASSQGGEMNTEAFF. The CDR3 bases are TGTGCCAGCAGTCAGGGGGGGGAGATGAACACTGAAGCTTTCTTT. Full variable domain (missing parts from reference TRBV2 and TRBJ1-1): EPEVTQTPSHQVTQMGQEVILRCVPISNHLYFYWYRQILGQKVEFLVSFYNNEISEKSEIFDDQFSVERPDGSNFTLKIRSTKLEDSAMYFCASSQGGEMNTEAFFGQGTRLTVV.

V usage is TRBV29-1 and J usage is TRBJ2-3; D uncertain. The CDR3 totals 14 residues. The V gene's germline CDR1 is SQVTM and CDR2 ANQGSEA. With 5 bases removed from V and 2 bases from J, the gap between germline ends came to 14 bases. The CDR3 DNA reads as TGCAGCGTTTTCTTAGGGTTGGTCACAGATACGCAGTATTTT. Its translation: CSVFLGLVTDTQYF.

Points on this clone: The same CDR3 also results from other DNA sequences found in this sample. CDR3 region: CASSSGGEQFF. The CDR3 coding sequence is TGTGCCAGCAGCTCCGGCGGTGAGCAGTTCTTC. The chain uses TRBV5-4 and TRBJ2-1, with no clear D. The CDR3 has 11 amino acids. Germline CDR1 and CDR2: SGHNT and YYREEE (reference sequence). Trimming left V 3 bases short and J 9 bases short, with 7 bases between.

The V gene is TRBV29-1, the J gene TRBJ2-3; TRBD2 matches at 7 bases. Germline values: CDR1 SQVTM, CDR2 ANQGSEA. Unmatched junction bases numbered 14, after V lost 5 bases and J lost 3 bases. The CDR3 covers 16 residues. CDR3 nucleotides: TGCAGCGTTCCGCCTGTTGGGGGAGGGCTAACAGATACGCAGTATTTT. Its translation is CSVPPVGGGLTDTQYF.

This chain connects TRBV27 to TRBJ2-5, with D possibly TRBD2 on 5 matching bases. This CDR3 has 13 residues. The ends were cut back, 1 base at V and 11 bases at J, with 14 bases in the middle. Germline CDR1 is MNHEY and CDR2 is SMNVEV (reference sequence). As DNA, the CDR3 is TGTGCCAGCAGTTTATTAGCAGCAAGGGAGCAGTACTTC. It specifies CASSLLAAREQYF.

The chain joins TRBV28 to TRBJ2-4; D ambiguous. CDR1 is MDHEN and CDR2 is SYDVKM in the germline V gene. Deletions cut 4 bases from V and 5 bases from J, with 3 bases between. The CDR3 runs to 11 residues. In DNA form, the CDR3 reads TGTGCCAGCAGTTACCAAAACATTCAGTACTTC. Amino acid sequence: CASSYQNIQYF. Supplemented by reference TRBV28 and TRBJ2-4, the full variable domain reads DVKVTQSSRYLVKRTGEKVFLECVQDMDHENMFWYRQDPGLGLRLIYFSYDVKMKEKGDIPEGYSVSREKKERFSLILESASTNQTSMYLCASSYQNIQYFGAGTRLSVL.

This rearrangement joins TRBV4-1 to TRBJ2-5, with 9 bases fitting TRBD2. Matching the DNA end better, TRBJ2-7 makes the J call doubtful. The CDR3 has 16 amino acids. Germline CDR1 and CDR2: MGHRA and YSYEKL. The chain's CDR3 is CASSQPTASGDYEQYF. CDR3 bases: TGCGCCAGCAGCCAACCGACTGCTAGCGGGGACTACGAGCAGTACTTC.

The gene calls are TRBV10-2 and TRBJ2-7, with 7 bases fitting TRBD1. Germline V gene data show CDR1 as WSHSY and CDR2 as SAAADI. V dropped 7 bases and J dropped 1; count of bases not matched to a gene: 16. The CDR3 contains 17 residues. The CDR3 nucleotides are TGCGCCAGCACTGTAGACAGGGCCCTGATCGGATCCTACGAGCAGTACTTC. Its protein is CASTVDRALIGSYEQYF.

This clone was seen a single time. This chain connects TRBV29-1 to TRBJ2-7, with D possibly TRBD1 on 6 matching bases. Germline assignment: CDR1 SQVTM and CDR2 ANQGSEA. The CDR3 length is 13 residues. V was shortened by 5 bases and J by 3 bases, with 14 bases between the two germline ends. The CDR3 DNA is TGCAGCGTTTCTACAGGGAGCGTCTACGAGCAGTACTTC. It encodes CSVSTGSVYEQYF.

About this clone: A junction end diverges from the germline sequence, so it may reflect a read error. The V gene is TRBV7-9, the J gene TRBJ2-2, with 9 bases that match TRBD1. The CDR3 loop spans 19 amino acids. Per germline, CDR1 SEHNR and CDR2 FQNEAQ (reference sequence). The chain's CDR3 is CASSLGDSSGQGNTGELFF. The CDR3 coding sequence is TGTGCCAGCAGTTTAGGGGATTCGTCGGGACAGGGAAACACCGGGGAGCTGTTTTTT.

The chain carries TRBV9 and TRBJ2-1; D is ambiguous. CDR3 length: 12 residues. The V gene's germline CDR1 is SGDLS and CDR2 YYNGEE. V was trimmed by 4 bases and J by 7 bases, leaving 9 bases between them. CDR3 sequence reads: CASSPTENEQFF. The CDR3, as DNA: TGTGCCAGCAGCCCGACCGAGAATGAGCAGTTCTTC.

This chain connects TRBV13 to TRBJ1-2, with 8 bases matching TRBD1. CDR1 is PRHDT, CDR2 FYEKMQ, per germline (reference sequence). V was pared by 4 bases and J by 6 bases, with 7 bases of the junction left unmatched. This CDR3 is 14 amino acids long. This chain's CDR3 is CASSSQGALDGYTF. In DNA, the CDR3 is TGTGCCAGCAGCTCTCAGGGGGCCCTTGATGGCTACACCTTC.